The 17 T cell receptor beta chains below come from one sample, sequenced in a study of OX40 agonist ivuxolimab in advanced cancers. Some clones are missing from TCRdb's copy, which holds only in-frame ones; the method was immunoSEQ multiplex PCR. The sample consists of about 43,000 clones, approximately 86% of them appearing once. This sample comprised CD4+ or CD8+ T cells sorted from blood, obtained in a trial of the OX40 agonist ivuxolimab. These TCRs come from an adult with an advanced solid tumor such as melanoma, head and neck, liver or kidney cancer.

V usage is TRBV9 and J usage is TRBJ2-7, with 7 positions matching TRBD1. The V and J ends lost 0 bases and 5 bases, in that order; junction bases with no gene match: 8. CDR1 is SGDLS, CDR2 YYNGEE, per germline. The CDR3 extends over 15 amino acids. The CDR3 DNA reads as TGTGCCAGCAGCGTAGCGGGCAGGGGGATCCACGAGCAGTACTTC. Translation: CASSVAGRGIHEQYF.

V usage is TRBV7-2 and J usage is TRBJ1-4; D is uncertain. CDR3 length: 12 residues. Looked up from germline, CDR1 is SGHTA and CDR2 is FQGNSA. Trimming cost V 7 bases and J 5 bases, with 8 bases left between them. CDR3 loop: CASTLGNEKLFF. CDR3 sequence (DNA): TGTGCCAGCACCCTGGGAAATGAAAAACTGTTTTTT.

The gene calls are TRBV10-2 and TRBJ2-2, with 10 bases identical to TRBD1. The CDR3 runs 14 residues. The V segment lost 4 bases and the J segment 4 bases; nucleotides outside the gene matches: 0. Looked up from germline, CDR1 is WSHSY and CDR2 is SAAADI. The CDR3 reads CASSGDRGTGELFF. The CDR3 coding sequence is TGCGCCAGCAGTGGGGACAGGGGCACCGGGGAGCTGTTTTTT.

V is TRBV7-6 and J is TRBJ2-1; D unclear. Germline CDR1 reads SGHVS; CDR2 reads FNYEAQ. The CDR3 loop spans 14 amino acids. Between the trimmed V and J ends, which lost 0 bases and 7 bases, there was a span of 10 bases. The CDR3: CASSLALVGNEQFF. The CDR3 bases are TGTGCCAGCAGCTTAGCCTTGGTAGGAAATGAGCAGTTCTTC.

The rearrangement uses TRBV30 and TRBJ2-3, with D unclear. This CDR3 is 13 amino acids long. Trimming removed 5 bases from V and 7 bases from J, with 16 bases in between. The germline V gene encodes CDR1 GTSNPN and CDR2 SVGIG (reference sequence). The CDR3 DNA reads as TGTGCCTGGGCCCACCTCGACTCTCATACGCAGTATTTT. This sequence encodes CAWAHLDSHTQYF.

The gene calls are TRBV11-1 and TRBJ2-7; tentatively, D is TRBD1 (6 bases). The CDR3 loop spans 15 amino acids. V lost 1 base, J lost 4 bases, and 14 bases lay in between. From germline, CDR1 is SGHAT and CDR2 FQDESV (reference sequence). CDR3 amino acids: CASSLEGHFLYEQYF. CDR3 nucleotides: TGTGCCAGCAGCTTAGAGGGACATTTCTTATACGAGCAGTACTTC. The entire variable domain, with the rest obtained from reference TRBV11-1 and TRBJ2-7, is as follows: EAEVAQSPRYKITEKSQAVAFWCDPISGHATLYWYRQILGQGPELLVQFQDESVVDDSQLPKDRFSAERLKGVDSTLKIQPAELGDSAMYLCASSLEGHFLYEQYFGPGTRLTVT.

The chain carries TRBV7-7 and TRBJ2-3; 11 bases match TRBD2. CDR1 and CDR2 (germline): SSHAT, FNYEAQ (reference sequence). CDR3 length equals 17 residues. J lost 2 bases, V lost 5 bases, and 9 bases had no gene match. The CDR3 DNA sequence: TGTGCCAGCAGCCCGGATAGCGGGGGGGTTCTCACAGATACGCAGTATTTT. Protein: CASSPDSGGVLTDTQYF.

The chain joins TRBV6-5 to TRBJ1-5; no clear D. In germline, CDR1 is MNHEY, CDR2 SVGAGI. V was trimmed by 4 bases and J by 2 bases, leaving 6 bases between them. This CDR3 region has 13 residues. The CDR3 here is CASSFGRNQPQHF. CDR3 DNA sequence: TGTGCCAGCAGTTTCGGGCGCAATCAGCCCCAGCATTTT.

The chain uses TRBV5-4 and TRBJ1-1, with 8 bases matching TRBD1. V lost 4 bases and J lost 9; bases outside the gene matches: 14. CDR3 length: 15 amino acids. From germline, CDR1 is SGHNT and CDR2 YYREEE (reference sequence). The CDR3 DNA reads TGTGCCAGCAGCCTACCTACCGACAGGGGCGGTAAAGCTTTCTTT. This encodes CASSLPTDRGGKAFF.

The chain couples TRBV27 to TRBJ2-1; no definite D call. This CDR3 has 16 amino acids. Germline V gene sequence: CDR1 MNHEY, CDR2 SMNVEV (reference sequence). V lost 4 bases, J lost 0 bases, and 13 bases lay in between. The CDR3 DNA is TGTGCCAGCAGTTCCCAGGTAGATAGCTCCTACAATGAGCAGTTCTTC. Translated: CASSSQVDSSYNEQFF.

V usage is TRBV27 and J usage is TRBJ2-5, with TRBD2 as a possible D gene (5 bases). Germline loops: CDR1 MNHEY, CDR2 SMNVEV (reference sequence). The CDR3 is made up of 14 amino acids. V shed 8 bases and J shed 4 bases, with 17 bases lying between them. The CDR3 DNA is TGTGCCAGCGGGCCAGGAGGTCGAGGAGAGACCCAGTACTTC. Translating gives CASGPGGRGETQYF.

The chain has TRBV10-2 and TRBJ1-5, with D uncertain. The CDR3 is 17 residues long. Germline V lookup: CDR1 WSHSY, CDR2 SAAADI. Deletions cut 2 bases from V and 0 bases from J, with 14 bases between. CDR3 loop: CASSESYWEYSNQPQHF. The CDR3 region has the DNA TGCGCCAGCAGTGAGAGTTATTGGGAATATAGCAATCAGCCCCAGCATTTT.

The V and J genes are TRBV4-3 and TRBJ1-4, with D uncertain. The V end was cut by 0 bases, the J end by 8 bases, with 7 bases between. Germline V CDR1 and CDR2: LGHNA, YSLEER. The CDR3 runs to 13 residues. CDR3 sequence: CASSQDPEEKLFF. CDR3 in DNA: TGCGCCAGCAGCCAAGACCCCGAAGAAAAACTGTTTTTT.

This clone has a handful of counts. This chain links TRBV7-9 with TRBJ1-2; D possibly corresponds to TRBD1 (6 bases). The CDR3 length is 16 residues. Germline CDR1 SEHNR, CDR2 FQNEAQ (reference sequence). V lost 8 bases to trimming and J lost 3 bases, with 22 bases between them. CDR3 residues: CASDTAEGTTYYGYTF. The CDR3 coding sequence is TGTGCCAGCGATACTGCCGAAGGGACAACCTACTATGGCTACACCTTC.

This chain joins TRBV4-3 and TRBJ1-5; 9 bases are shared with TRBD1. The V and J ends lost 0 bases and 7 bases, in that order; junction bases with no gene match: 16. This CDR3 contains 19 residues. Germline CDR1 is LGHNA and CDR2 is YSLEER. The CDR3 here is CASSQDPFGTDRGDQPQHF. The CDR3 DNA is TGCGCCAGCAGCCAAGATCCTTTCGGCACGGACAGGGGAGACCAGCCCCAGCATTTT.

The chain employs TRBV9 and TRBJ2-7; TRBD2 matches at 9 bases. With 3 bases clipped from V and 6 bases from J, the junction kept 10 bases outside the gene matches. The CDR3 covers 15 residues. Germline lookup yields CDR1 SGDLS and CDR2 YYNGEE. CDR3 region: CASSAPTSGDLEQYF. The CDR3 DNA reads as TGTGCCAGCAGCGCCCCGACTAGCGGCGACCTCGAGCAGTACTTC.

The chain combines TRBV2 with TRBJ2-7; D ambiguous. The CDR3 spans 13 residues. The V end was cut by 0 bases, the J end by 7 bases, with 10 bases between. Germline V gene lookup returns CDR1 SNHLY and CDR2 FYNNEI. The CDR3 sequence is CASSEALLEEQYV. DNA for the CDR3: TGTGCCAGCAGTGAAGCGCTTCTGGAGGAGCAGTACGTC.